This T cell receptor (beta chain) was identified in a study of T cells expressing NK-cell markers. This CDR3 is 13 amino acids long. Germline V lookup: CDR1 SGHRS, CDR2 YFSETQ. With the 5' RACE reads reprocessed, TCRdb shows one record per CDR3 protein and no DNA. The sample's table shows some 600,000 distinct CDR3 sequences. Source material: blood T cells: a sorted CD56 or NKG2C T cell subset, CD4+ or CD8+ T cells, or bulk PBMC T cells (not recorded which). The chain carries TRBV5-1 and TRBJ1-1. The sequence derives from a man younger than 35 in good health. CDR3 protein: CASSRERGSEAFF. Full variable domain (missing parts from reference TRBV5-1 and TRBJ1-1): KAGVTQTPRYLIKTRGQQVTLSCSPISGHRSVSWYQQTPGQGLQFLFEYFSETQRNKGNFPGRFSGRQFSNSRSEMNVSTLELGDSALYLCASSRERGSEAFFGQGTRLTVV.